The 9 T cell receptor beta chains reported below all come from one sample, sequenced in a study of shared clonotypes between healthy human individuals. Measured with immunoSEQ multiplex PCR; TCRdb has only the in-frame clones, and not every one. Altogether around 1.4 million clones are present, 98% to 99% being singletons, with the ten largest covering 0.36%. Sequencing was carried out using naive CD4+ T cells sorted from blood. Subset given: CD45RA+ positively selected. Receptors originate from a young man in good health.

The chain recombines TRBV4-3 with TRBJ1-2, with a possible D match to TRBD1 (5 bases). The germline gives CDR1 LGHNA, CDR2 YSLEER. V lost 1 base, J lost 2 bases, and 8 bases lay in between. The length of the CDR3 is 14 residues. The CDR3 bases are TGCGCCAGCAGCCAAGTTTCAGGGAACTATGGCTACACCTTC. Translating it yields CASSQVSGNYGYTF.

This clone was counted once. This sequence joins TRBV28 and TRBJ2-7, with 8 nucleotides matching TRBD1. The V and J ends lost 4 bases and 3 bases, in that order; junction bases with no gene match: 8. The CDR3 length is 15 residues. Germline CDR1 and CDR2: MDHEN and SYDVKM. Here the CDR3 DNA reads TGTGCCAGCAGTTCTCCGTGGACAGGGTTCTACGAGCAGTACTTC. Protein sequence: CASSSPWTGFYEQYF.

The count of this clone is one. CDR3 sequence: CASSYKRDNEKLFF. DNA of the CDR3: TGTGCCAGCAGTTACAAAAGAGACAATGAAAAACTGTTTTTT. This chain links TRBV6-6 with TRBJ1-4, with D uncertain. The CDR3 contains 14 residues. V was pared by 2 bases and J by 5 bases, with 9 bases between. The germline gives CDR1 MNHNY, CDR2 SVGAGI (reference sequence).

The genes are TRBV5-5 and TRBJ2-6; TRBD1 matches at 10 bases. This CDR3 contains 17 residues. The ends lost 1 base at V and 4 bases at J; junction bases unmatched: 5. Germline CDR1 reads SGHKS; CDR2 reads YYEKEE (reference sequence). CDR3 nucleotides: TGTGCCAGCAGCTTGTTTGGGACAGGGGTCGGGGCCAACGTCCTGACTTTC. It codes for CASSLFGTGVGANVLTF. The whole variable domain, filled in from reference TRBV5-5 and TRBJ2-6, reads DAGVTQSPTHLIKTRGQQVTLRCSPISGHKSVSWYQQVLGQGPQFIFQYYEKEERGRGNFPDRFSARQFPNYSSELNVNALLLGDSALYLCASSLFGTGVGANVLTFGAGSRLTVL.

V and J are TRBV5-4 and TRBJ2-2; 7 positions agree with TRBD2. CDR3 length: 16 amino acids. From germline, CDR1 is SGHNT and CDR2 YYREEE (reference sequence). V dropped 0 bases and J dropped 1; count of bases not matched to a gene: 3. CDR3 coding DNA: TGTGCCAGCAGCTTGGGACTAGCCTTGAACACCGGGGAGCTGTTTTTT. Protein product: CASSLGLALNTGELFF.

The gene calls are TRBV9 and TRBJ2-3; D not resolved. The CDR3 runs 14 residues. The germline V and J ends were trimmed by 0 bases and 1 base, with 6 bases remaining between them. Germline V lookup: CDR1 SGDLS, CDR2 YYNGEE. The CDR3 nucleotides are TGTGCCAGCAGCGTAGCTACGCGCACAGATACGCAGTATTTT. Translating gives CASSVATRTDTQYF.

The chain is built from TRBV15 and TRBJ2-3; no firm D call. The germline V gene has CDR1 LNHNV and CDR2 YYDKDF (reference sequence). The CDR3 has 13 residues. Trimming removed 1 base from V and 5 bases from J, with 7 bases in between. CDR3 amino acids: CATSRADGDTQYF. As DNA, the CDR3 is TGTGCCACCAGCAGAGCAGATGGAGATACGCAGTATTTT.

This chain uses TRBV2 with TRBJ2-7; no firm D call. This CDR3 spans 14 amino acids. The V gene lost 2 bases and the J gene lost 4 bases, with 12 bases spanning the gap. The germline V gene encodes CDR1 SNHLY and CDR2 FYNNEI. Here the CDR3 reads CASSEPDPPYEQYF. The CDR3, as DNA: TGTGCCAGCAGTGAACCCGATCCCCCATACGAGCAGTACTTC.

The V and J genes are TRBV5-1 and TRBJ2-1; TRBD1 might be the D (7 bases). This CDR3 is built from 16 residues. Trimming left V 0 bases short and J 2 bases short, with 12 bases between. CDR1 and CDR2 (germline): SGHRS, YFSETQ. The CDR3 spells CASSLGGGGTYNEQFF. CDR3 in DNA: TGCGCCAGCAGCTTGGGAGGAGGGGGCACCTACAATGAGCAGTTCTTC.